These 30 T cell receptor beta chains originate from one sample sequenced in a study of Ad26.COV2.S vaccination and SARS-CoV-2 variants. TCRdb's copy holds only in-frame clones and misses some; the assay was immunoSEQ multiplex PCR. The sample lists just over 350,000 clones, about 90% occurring once. The source material was peripheral blood, sampled after recovery from COVID-19. Receptors originate from a human donor who had recovered from COVID-19.

The CDR3 region is CASSLMRENTEAFF. The CDR3 DNA reads TGTGCCAGCAGCTTGATGAGAGAGAACACTGAAGCTTTCTTT. V gene TRBV5-6 combines with J gene TRBJ1-1; no reliable D call. The V end lost 1 base, the J end lost 1 base, and 8 bases lay between the germline ends. Germline assignment: CDR1 SGHDT and CDR2 YYEEEE. The CDR3 consists of 14 residues.

The chain uses TRBV5-1 and TRBJ2-3, with 13 bases that match TRBD2. The CDR3 sequence is 16 residues long. Germline CDR1 SGHRS, CDR2 YFSETQ. V shed 5 bases, J shed 1 base, and the junction held 4 bases outside the gene matches. CDR3 DNA sequence: TGCGCCAGCAGACCCGGGACTAGCGGGGGCACAGATACGCAGTATTTT. Its protein product is CASRPGTSGGTDTQYF. The full variable domain, with the rest looked up from reference TRBV5-1 and TRBJ2-3, is KAGVTQTPRYLIKTRGQQVTLSCSPISGHRSVSWYQQTPGQGLQFLFEYFSETQRNKGNFPGRFSGRQFSNSRSEMNVSTLELGDSALYLCASRPGTSGGTDTQYFGPGTRLTVL.

The gene calls are TRBV11-2 and TRBJ2-7, with TRBD2 as a possible D gene (5 bases). The germline V gene has CDR1 SGHAT and CDR2 FQNNGV. The CDR3 covers 14 residues. The V end lost 4 bases, the J end lost 2 bases, and 12 bases lay between the germline ends. The CDR3 loop reads CASSSMGSTYEQYF. In DNA form, the CDR3 reads TGTGCCAGCAGCTCCATGGGGAGCACCTACGAGCAGTACTTC.

CDR3 residues: CASSLKTGGLNTGELFF. DNA of the CDR3: TGTGCCAGCAGCTTGAAAACGGGGGGGTTAAACACCGGGGAGCTGTTTTTT. The rearrangement links TRBV5-4 to TRBJ2-2, with 8 positions matching TRBD2. Trimming took 1 base from V and 2 from J; bases not matched to a gene: 7. There are 17 residues in the CDR3. CDR1 is SGHNT, CDR2 YYREEE, per germline (reference sequence).

The rearrangement links TRBV19 to TRBJ1-4; the D gene is possibly TRBD1 (6 bases). The CDR3 has 14 residues. Germline V gene data show CDR1 as LNHDA and CDR2 as SQIVND (reference sequence). Trimming cost V 6 bases and J 8 bases, with 16 bases left between them. CDR3 protein: CASSPPGVREKLFF. The CDR3 region has the DNA TGTGCCAGTAGCCCCCCAGGGGTAAGAGAAAAACTGTTTTTT. Filled out from reference TRBV19 and TRBJ1-4, the complete variable domain reads DGGITQSPKYLFRKEGQNVTLSCEQNLNHDAMYWYRQDPGQGLRLIYYSQIVNDFQKGDIAEGYSVSREKKESFPLTVTSAQKNPTAFYLCASSPPGVREKLFFGSGTQLSVL.

Only one count was recorded for this clone. The chain has TRBV7-2 and TRBJ2-1; TRBD2 matches 11 bases. This CDR3 region has 15 residues. Germline trimming cut 4 bases from V and 7 bases from J; bases unmatched to any gene: 6. Germline CDR1 SGHTA, CDR2 FQGNSA. This CDR3 is CASSSTSGVLNEQFF. The CDR3 DNA follows: TGTGCCAGCAGCTCGACTAGCGGGGTCCTTAATGAGCAGTTCTTC. The full variable domain, with the rest looked up from reference TRBV7-2 and TRBJ2-1, is GAGVSQSPSNKVTEKGKDVELRCDPISGHTALYWYRQSLGQGLEFLIYFQGNSAPDKSGLPSDRFSAERTGGSVSTLTIQRTQQEDSAVYLCASSSTSGVLNEQFFGPGTRLTVL.

The rearrangement links TRBV29-1 to TRBJ2-3; D is possibly TRBD2 (9 bases). Per the germline V gene, CDR1 is SQVTM and CDR2 is ANQGSEA. Trimming shortened V by 4 bases and J by 9 bases, and 32 bases separated the two germline ends. The CDR3 has 18 residues. The CDR3 here is CSVAGTGLTSGQPLTQYF. CDR3 nucleotide sequence: TGCAGCGTTGCTGGGACAGGATTAACTAGCGGGCAGCCGTTAACGCAGTATTTT.

This clone has a handful of counts. DNA for the CDR3: TGTGCCAGCAGCCCGGGACAGGCCGCCTACAATGAGCAGTTCTTC. Protein sequence: CASSPGQAAYNEQFF. The gene calls are TRBV7-7 and TRBJ2-1, with 8 bases matching TRBD1. With V trimmed by 5 bases and J by 2 bases, 5 bases remained unmatched. The CDR3 consists of 15 residues. Looked up from germline, CDR1 is SSHAT and CDR2 is FNYEAQ (reference sequence).

The chain is built from TRBV2 and TRBJ1-2; unclear D gene. Germline V gene data show CDR1 as SNHLY and CDR2 as FYNNEI. The CDR3 has 11 residues. V was pared by 6 bases and J by 10 bases, with 12 bases between. CDR3 sequence reads: CASSAIVDYTF. The CDR3 nucleotides are TGTGCCAGCAGCGCAATAGTGGACTACACCTTC.

The chain couples TRBV7-9 to TRBJ1-2; D is perhaps TRBD1 (6 bases). V was trimmed by 3 bases and J by 2 bases, leaving 13 bases between them. CDR3 length: 15 residues. Germline V gives CDR1 SEHNR, CDR2 FQNEAQ (reference sequence). The CDR3 nucleotides are TGTGCCAGCAGCTTGAACAGGGCCCAAAACTATGGCTACACCTTC. Its protein product is CASSLNRAQNYGYTF.

The chain uses TRBV9 and TRBJ2-3; possibly TRBD2 for D (6 bases). Germline V gives CDR1 SGDLS, CDR2 YYNGEE. The CDR3 consists of 15 residues. Trimming cost V 0 bases and J 1 base, with 9 bases left between them. The CDR3 DNA reads as TGTGCCAGCAGCGTAGAACCGGGGGGCACAGATACGCAGTATTTT. This encodes CASSVEPGGTDTQYF.

A word on this clone: The same CDR3 arises from other DNA sequences in this sample as well. This chain connects TRBV6-5 to TRBJ2-7; TRBD1 agrees at 10 bases. CDR1 and CDR2 (germline): MNHEY, SVGAGI. The CDR3 sequence is 14 residues long. Trimming took 6 bases from V and 1 from J; bases not matched to a gene: 3. CDR3 loop: CASRGDRGSYEQYF. DNA of the CDR3: TGTGCCAGCAGGGGGGACAGGGGATCCTACGAGCAGTACTTC.

In DNA, the CDR3 is TGTGCCAGCAGTTCACTACAGGGGAGGTTTGAAAAACTGTTTTTT. It is translated as CASSSLQGRFEKLFF. The chain is built from TRBV27 and TRBJ1-4, with 7 bases lining up with TRBD1. There are 15 residues in the CDR3. J gave up 7 bases and V 4 bases, and 9 bases lay outside the gene matches. The germline CDR1 and CDR2 sequences are MNHEY and SMNVEV (reference sequence).

Here the CDR3 DNA reads TGTGCCAGCAGCGGCTGGACAGGGGTAACCGGGGAGCTGTTTTTT. This sequence encodes CASSGWTGVTGELFF. The chain combines TRBV7-8 with TRBJ2-2; 9 bases are a match to TRBD1. The CDR3 has 15 residues. V lost 5 bases, J lost 5 bases, and 6 bases stayed unmatched. Germline values: CDR1 SGHVS, CDR2 FQNEAQ.

This clone came up a few times. The V call is TRBV19, the J call TRBJ1-5; no reliable D call. The CDR3 consists of 13 residues. V was cut by 4 bases and J by 0 bases, with 4 bases left in between. CDR1 is LNHDA, CDR2 SQIVND, per germline (reference sequence). This chain's CDR3 is CASSRISNQPQHF. The CDR3 coding sequence is TGTGCCAGTAGTAGGATTAGCAATCAGCCCCAGCATTTT.

The rearrangement joins TRBV5-4 to TRBJ2-6; D call uncertain. The CDR3 is 13 residues long. Germline V gene data show CDR1 as SGHNT and CDR2 as YYREEE (reference sequence). The V and J ends lost 3 bases and 2 bases respectively, with 3 bases between them. This CDR3 reads CASSSPGANVLTF. CDR3 nucleotides: TGTGCCAGCAGCTCCCCTGGGGCCAACGTCCTGACTTTC.

This rearrangement joins TRBV7-8 to TRBJ1-1, with 10 bases aligning to TRBD1. The CDR3 has 15 amino acids. V dropped 4 bases and J dropped 1; count of bases not matched to a gene: 3. Germline CDR1 and CDR2: SGHVS and FQNEAQ. For the CDR3, the DNA is TGTGCCAGCAGCTGGACAGGGGGGGCGAACACTGAAGCTTTCTTT. This codes for CASSWTGGANTEAFF.

This clone was recorded once. The rearrangement uses TRBV7-5 and TRBJ1-2; TRBD1, the table's D call, was not compared with the DNA. TRBV7-5 is an annotated pseudogene. There are 14 residues in the CDR3. The CDR3 nucleotides are TGTGCCAGAAGCTCGACAGGTTGGGACTATGGCTACACCTTC. It codes for CARSSTGWDYGYTF.

The chain links TRBV24-1 to TRBJ1-5; a possible D gene is TRBD1 (6 bases). The germline gives CDR1 KGHDR, CDR2 SFDVKD. V was clipped by 1 base and J by 2 bases, with 11 bases between them. This CDR3 is 16 amino acids long. In DNA, the CDR3 is TGTGCCACCAGTGATTTACGGGGGGCTGGCAATCAGCCCCAGCATTTT. It specifies CATSDLRGAGNQPQHF.

The V gene is TRBV27, the J gene TRBJ2-2; maybe TRBD1 (5 bases). The CDR3 contains 17 residues. In germline, CDR1 is MNHEY, CDR2 SMNVEV (reference sequence). V dropped 8 bases and J dropped 5 bases, with 24 bases sitting between them. The chain's CDR3 is CASCLDFGRVGTGELFF. CDR3 nucleotides: TGTGCCAGCTGTCTTGATTTCGGCAGGGTTGGGACCGGGGAGCTGTTTTTT.

The chain couples TRBV12-5 to TRBJ2-1; 9 nucleotides match TRBD1. The ends lost 4 bases at V and 9 bases at J; junction bases unmatched: 16. Germline V gene data show CDR1 as LGHNT and CDR2 as FRNRAP. This CDR3 has 17 amino acids. CDR3 protein: CASGSRTLGTGLGEQFF. As DNA, the CDR3 is TGTGCTAGTGGTTCCCGGACACTAGGGACAGGGTTGGGTGAGCAGTTCTTC.

The V and J genes are TRBV9 and TRBJ1-1; D is perhaps TRBD1 (6 bases). The CDR3 sequence is 14 residues long. V was shortened by 7 bases and J by 4 bases, with 17 bases between the two germline ends. Germline CDR1 reads SGDLS; CDR2 reads YYNGEE. The CDR3 protein is CASSTGGASTEAFF. CDR3 nucleotide sequence: TGTGCCAGCTCCACCGGGGGCGCGAGCACTGAAGCTTTCTTT.

The chain links TRBV29-1 to TRBJ1-2; D gene uncertain. Germline CDR1 is SQVTM and CDR2 is ANQGSEA. V lost 3 bases and J 1 base, leaving 6 bases between the germline ends. The CDR3 has 12 amino acids. The CDR3 nucleotides are TGCAGCGTTGACCCCAGTAACTATGGCTACACCTTC. This encodes CSVDPSNYGYTF.

V is TRBV6-5 and J is TRBJ2-7; 7 bases map to TRBD1. CDR1 is MNHEY and CDR2 is SVGAGI in the germline V gene. V trimming: 2 bases; J trimming: 5 bases; junction bases outside the gene matches: 6. This CDR3 spans 14 amino acids. Written as DNA, the CDR3 is TGTGCCAGCAGTTACGCCGGACAGGACGACGAGCAGTACTTC. Translation gives CASSYAGQDDEQYF.

The rearrangement uses TRBV9 and TRBJ1-4; a possible D gene is TRBD1 (5 bases). Trimming left V 0 bases short and J 9 bases short, with 9 bases between. From germline, CDR1 is SGDLS and CDR2 YYNGEE. This CDR3 is 13 amino acids long. CDR3 in amino acids: CASSVGPGQKLFF. CDR3 in DNA: TGTGCCAGCAGCGTAGGTCCGGGGCAAAAACTGTTTTTT.

V is TRBV9 and J is TRBJ1-6; TRBD1 might be the D (5 bases). The germline gives CDR1 SGDLS, CDR2 YYNGEE. The CDR3 loop spans 15 amino acids. V was clipped by 4 bases and J by 5 bases, with 13 bases between them. The CDR3 DNA is TGTGCCAGCAGCACCGGGACGGGTGATAATTCACCCCTCCACTTT. As protein: CASSTGTGDNSPLHF.

On this clone itself: Other DNA sequences from this sample encode an identical CDR3 as well. The V and J genes are TRBV5-1 and TRBJ2-1; no reliable D call. With 0 bases removed from V and 6 bases from J, the gap between germline ends came to 7 bases. CDR3 size: 13 residues. Germline V gene lookup returns CDR1 SGHRS and CDR2 YFSETQ. The chain's CDR3 is CASSLGGANEQFF. CDR3 bases: TGCGCCAGCAGCTTGGGAGGTGCCAATGAGCAGTTCTTC.

The chain is built from TRBV15 and TRBJ1-6; weak D call: TRBD1 (5 bases). The CDR3 length is 13 residues. V was pared by 8 bases and J by 9 bases, with 14 bases between. Germline V gene lookup returns CDR1 LNHNV and CDR2 YYDKDF (reference sequence). CDR3 amino acids: CATGGGRGSPLHF. In DNA form, the CDR3 reads TGTGCCACCGGGGGGGGTAGGGGTTCACCCCTCCACTTT.

The chain links TRBV27 to TRBJ1-6; no firm D call. CDR3 length: 18 amino acids. Germline V gives CDR1 MNHEY, CDR2 SMNVEV (reference sequence). V was pared by 3 bases and J by 0 bases, with 15 bases between. The CDR3 DNA reads as TGTGCCAGCAGTTTCCGGCCAGATACGAGCTCCTATAATTCACCCCTCCACTTT. Amino acid sequence: CASSFRPDTSSYNSPLHF.

This clone was seen a handful of times. V and J are TRBV6-6 and TRBJ1-2, with D uncertain. The CDR3 runs 12 residues. V lost 8 bases, J lost 4 bases, and 11 bases lay in between. Germline lookup yields CDR1 MNHNY and CDR2 SVGAGI (reference sequence). CDR3 coding DNA: TGTGCCAGCGACCGGGCTCTCTATGGCTACACCTTC. Translation gives CASDRALYGYTF.